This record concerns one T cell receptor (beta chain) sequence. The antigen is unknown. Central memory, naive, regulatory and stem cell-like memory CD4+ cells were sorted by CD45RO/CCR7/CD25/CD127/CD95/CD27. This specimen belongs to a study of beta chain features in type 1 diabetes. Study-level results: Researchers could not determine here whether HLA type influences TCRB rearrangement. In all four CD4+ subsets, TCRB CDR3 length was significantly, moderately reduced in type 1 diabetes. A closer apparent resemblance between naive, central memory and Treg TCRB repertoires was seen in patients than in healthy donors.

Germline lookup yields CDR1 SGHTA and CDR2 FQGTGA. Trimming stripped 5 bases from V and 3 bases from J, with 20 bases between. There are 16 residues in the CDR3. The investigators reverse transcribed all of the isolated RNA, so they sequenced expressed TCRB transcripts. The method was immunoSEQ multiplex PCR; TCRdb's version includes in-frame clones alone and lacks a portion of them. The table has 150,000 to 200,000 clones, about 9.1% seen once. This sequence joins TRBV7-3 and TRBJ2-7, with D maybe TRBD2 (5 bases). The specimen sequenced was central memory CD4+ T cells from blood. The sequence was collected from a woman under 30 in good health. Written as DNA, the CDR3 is TGTGCCAGCAGCCTTCCCCTCGGAGGCAAAAACTACGAGCAGTACTTC. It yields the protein CASSLPLGGKNYEQYF.